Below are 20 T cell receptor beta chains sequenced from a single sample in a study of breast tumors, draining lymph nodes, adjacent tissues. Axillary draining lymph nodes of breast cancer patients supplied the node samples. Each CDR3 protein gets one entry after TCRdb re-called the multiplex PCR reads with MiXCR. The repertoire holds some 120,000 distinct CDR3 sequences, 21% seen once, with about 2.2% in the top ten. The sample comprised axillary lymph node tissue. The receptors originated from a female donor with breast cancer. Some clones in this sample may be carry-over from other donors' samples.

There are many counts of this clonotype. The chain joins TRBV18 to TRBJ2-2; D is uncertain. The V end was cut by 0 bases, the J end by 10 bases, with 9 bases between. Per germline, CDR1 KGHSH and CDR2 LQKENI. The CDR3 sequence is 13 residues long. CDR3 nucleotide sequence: TGTGCCAGCTCACCACCGGGATCAGTGGAGCTGTTTTTT. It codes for CASSPPGSVELFF.

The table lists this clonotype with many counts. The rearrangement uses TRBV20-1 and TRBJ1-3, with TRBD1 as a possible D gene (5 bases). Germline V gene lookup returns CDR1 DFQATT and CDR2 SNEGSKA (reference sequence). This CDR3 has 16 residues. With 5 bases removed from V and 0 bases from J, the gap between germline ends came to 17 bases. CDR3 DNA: TGCAGTGCTCCGGGACCCACAACGAGCTCTGGAAACACCATATATTTT. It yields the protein CSAPGPTTSSGNTIYF.

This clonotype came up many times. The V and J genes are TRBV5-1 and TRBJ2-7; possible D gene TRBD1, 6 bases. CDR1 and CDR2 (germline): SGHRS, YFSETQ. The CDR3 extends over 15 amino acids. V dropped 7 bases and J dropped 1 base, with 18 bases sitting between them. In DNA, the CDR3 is TGCGCCAGCTCCGTGGCCGGGACATCGTCCTACGAGCAGTACTTC. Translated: CASSVAGTSSYEQYF.

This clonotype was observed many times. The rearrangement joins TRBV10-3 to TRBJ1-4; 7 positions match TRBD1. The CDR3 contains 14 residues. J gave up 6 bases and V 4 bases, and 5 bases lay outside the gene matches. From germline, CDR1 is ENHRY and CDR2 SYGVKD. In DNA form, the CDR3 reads TGTGCCATCAGTGCGGCAGGGGGTGATGAAAAACTGTTTTTT. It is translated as CAISAAGGDEKLFF.

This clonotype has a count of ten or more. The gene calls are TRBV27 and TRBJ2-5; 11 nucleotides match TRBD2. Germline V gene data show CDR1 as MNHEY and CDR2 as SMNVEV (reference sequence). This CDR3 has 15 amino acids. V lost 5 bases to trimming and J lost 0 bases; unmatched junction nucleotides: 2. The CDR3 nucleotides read TGTGCCAGCAGTCGACTAGCGGGGTACCAAGAGACCCAGTACTTC. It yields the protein CASSRLAGYQETQYF.

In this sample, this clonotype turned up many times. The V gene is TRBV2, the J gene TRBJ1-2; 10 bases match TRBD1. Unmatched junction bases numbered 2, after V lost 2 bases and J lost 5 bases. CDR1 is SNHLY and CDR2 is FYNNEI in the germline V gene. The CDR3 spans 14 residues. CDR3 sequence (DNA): TGTGCCAGCAGTGAAACGGGACAGGGGTATGGCTACACCTTC. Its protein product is CASSETGQGYGYTF. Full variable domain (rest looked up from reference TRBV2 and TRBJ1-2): EPEVTQTPSHQVTQMGQEVILRCVPISNHLYFYWYRQILGQKVEFLVSFYNNEISEKSEIFDDQFSVERPDGSNFTLKIRSTKLEDSAMYFCASSETGQGYGYTFGSGTRLTVV.

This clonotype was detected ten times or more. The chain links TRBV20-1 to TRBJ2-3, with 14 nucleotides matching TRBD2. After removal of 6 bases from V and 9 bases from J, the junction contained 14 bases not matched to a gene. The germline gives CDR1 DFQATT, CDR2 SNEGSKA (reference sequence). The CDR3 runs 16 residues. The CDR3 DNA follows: TGCAGTGCCCCCGGGACTAGCGGGAGTTTTTGGTGGACGCAGTATTTT. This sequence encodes CSAPGTSGSFWWTQYF.

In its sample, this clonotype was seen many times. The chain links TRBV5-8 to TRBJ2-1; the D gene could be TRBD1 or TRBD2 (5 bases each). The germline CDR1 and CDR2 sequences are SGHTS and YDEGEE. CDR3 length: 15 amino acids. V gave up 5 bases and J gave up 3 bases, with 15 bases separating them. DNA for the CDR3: TGTGCCAGCAGACACCGGGACGGACGCTACAATGAGCAGTTCTTC. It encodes CASRHRDGRYNEQFF.

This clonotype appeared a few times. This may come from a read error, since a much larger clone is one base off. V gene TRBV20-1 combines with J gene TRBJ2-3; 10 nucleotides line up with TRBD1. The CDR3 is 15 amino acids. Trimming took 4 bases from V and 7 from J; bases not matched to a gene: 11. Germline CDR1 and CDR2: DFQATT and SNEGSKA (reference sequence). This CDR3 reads CSATPWDRGLNTQYF. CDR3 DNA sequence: TGCAGTGCTACCCCATGGGACAGGGGATTGAATACGCAGTATTTT.

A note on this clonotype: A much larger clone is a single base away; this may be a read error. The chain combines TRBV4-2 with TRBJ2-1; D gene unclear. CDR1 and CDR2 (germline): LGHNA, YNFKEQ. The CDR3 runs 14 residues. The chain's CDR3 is CASGQRSRGNEQFF. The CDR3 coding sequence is TGTGCCAGCGGCCAACGGTCCCGCGGCAATGAGCAGTTCTTC.

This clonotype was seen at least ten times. The CDR3 sequence is CASSRRLAGSGSADTQYF. In DNA, the CDR3 is TGTGCCAGCAGTCGCCGACTAGCGGGAAGCGGGAGCGCAGATACGCAGTATTTT. V gene TRBV2 combines with J gene TRBJ2-3; the match to TRBD2 covers 11 bases. CDR1 is SNHLY, CDR2 FYNNEI, per germline. The V and J ends lost 5 bases and 4 bases, in that order; junction bases with no gene match: 14. The CDR3 is 18 residues long.

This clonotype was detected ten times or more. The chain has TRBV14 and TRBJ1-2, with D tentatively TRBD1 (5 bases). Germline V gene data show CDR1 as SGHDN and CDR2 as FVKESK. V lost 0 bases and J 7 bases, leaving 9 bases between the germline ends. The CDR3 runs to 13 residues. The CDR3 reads CASSQDRVSGYTF. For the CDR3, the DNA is TGTGCCAGCAGCCAAGACAGGGTTAGTGGCTACACCTTC. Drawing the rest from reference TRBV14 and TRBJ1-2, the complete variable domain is EAGVTQFPSHSVIEKGQTVTLRCDPISGHDNLYWYRRVMGKEIKFLLHFVKESKQDESGMPNNRFLAERTGGTYSTLKVQPAELEDSGVYFCASSQDRVSGYTFGSGTRLTVV.

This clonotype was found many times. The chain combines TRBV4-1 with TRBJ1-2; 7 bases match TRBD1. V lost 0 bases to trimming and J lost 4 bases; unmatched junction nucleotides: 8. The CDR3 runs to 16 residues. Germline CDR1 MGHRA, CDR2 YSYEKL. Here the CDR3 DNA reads TGCGCCAGCAGCCAAGAGGGGACAGCGGCCCTCTATGGCTACACCTTC. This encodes CASSQEGTAALYGYTF.

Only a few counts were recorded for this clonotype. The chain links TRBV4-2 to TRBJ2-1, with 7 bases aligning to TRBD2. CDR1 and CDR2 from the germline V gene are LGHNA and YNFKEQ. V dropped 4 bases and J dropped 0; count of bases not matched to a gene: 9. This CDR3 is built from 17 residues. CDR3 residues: CASSPLDGGSSYNEQFF. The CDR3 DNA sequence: TGTGCCAGCAGCCCCTTAGACGGCGGGAGCTCCTACAATGAGCAGTTCTTC.

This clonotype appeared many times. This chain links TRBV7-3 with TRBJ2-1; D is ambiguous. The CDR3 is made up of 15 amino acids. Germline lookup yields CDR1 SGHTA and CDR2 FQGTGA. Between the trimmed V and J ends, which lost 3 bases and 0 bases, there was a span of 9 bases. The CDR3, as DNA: TGTGCCAGCAGCTTGGGGATTGGCTCCTACAATGAGCAGTTCTTC. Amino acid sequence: CASSLGIGSYNEQFF.

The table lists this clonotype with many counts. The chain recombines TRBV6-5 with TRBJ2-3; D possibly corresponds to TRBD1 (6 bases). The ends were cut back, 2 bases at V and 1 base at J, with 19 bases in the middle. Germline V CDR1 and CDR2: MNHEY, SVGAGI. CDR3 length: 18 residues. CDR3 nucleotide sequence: TGTGCCAGCAGTTACGGATTACAGGGACCTCCTCGCACAGATACGCAGTATTTT. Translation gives CASSYGLQGPPRTDTQYF.

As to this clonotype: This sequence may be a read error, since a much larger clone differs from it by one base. Here the CDR3 DNA reads TGTGCTAGCAGTTCCACAGGGTCCGCCGCAGATACGCAGTATTTT. Its translation is CASSSTGSAADTQYF. This rearrangement joins TRBV7-7 to TRBJ2-3; a possible D gene is TRBD1 (6 bases). This CDR3 region has 15 residues. CDR1 is SSHAT and CDR2 is FNYEAQ in the germline V gene (reference sequence). Based on the CDR3 plus reference TRBV7-7 and TRBJ2-3, the full variable domain is GAGVSQSPRYKVTKRGQDVTLRCDPISSHATLYWYQQALGQGPEFLTYFNYEAQPDKSGLPSDRFSAERPEGSISTLTIQRTEQRDSAMYRCASSSTGSAADTQYFGPGTRLTVL.

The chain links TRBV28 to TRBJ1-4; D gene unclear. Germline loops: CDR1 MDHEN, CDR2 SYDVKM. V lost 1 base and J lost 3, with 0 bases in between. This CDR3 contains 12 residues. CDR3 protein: CASSLSNEKLFF. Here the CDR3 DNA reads TGTGCCAGCAGTTTATCTAATGAAAAACTGTTTTTT.

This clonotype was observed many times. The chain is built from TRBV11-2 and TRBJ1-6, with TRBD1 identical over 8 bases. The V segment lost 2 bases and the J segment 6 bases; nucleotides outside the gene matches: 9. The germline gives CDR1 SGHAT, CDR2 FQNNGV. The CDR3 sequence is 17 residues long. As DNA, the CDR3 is TGTGCCAGCAGCTTAAGGCGGACAGGGTCTCTTAATTCACCCCTCCACTTT. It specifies CASSLRRTGSLNSPLHF.

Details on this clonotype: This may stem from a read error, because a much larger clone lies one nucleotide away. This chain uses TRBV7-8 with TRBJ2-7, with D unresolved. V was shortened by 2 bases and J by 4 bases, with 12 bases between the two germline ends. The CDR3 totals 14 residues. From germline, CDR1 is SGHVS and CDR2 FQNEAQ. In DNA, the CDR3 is TGTGCCAGCAGCTTACCCGAGGAGTTTTACGAGCAGTACTTC. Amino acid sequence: CASSLPEEFYEQYF.